This T cell receptor (beta chain) was profiled in a study of blood T cell repertoires in COVID-19. For the study at large: Sample material is recorded as cDNA or gDNA derived from T cells, B-cell-depleted T cells, or PBMCs.

Generated by immunoSEQ multiplex PCR, the TCRdb table keeps only in-frame clones and is missing some. The table records 100,000 to 150,000 clones, more than 70% of them present only once. Germline V gene lookup returns CDR1 MNHEY and CDR2 SMNVEV (reference sequence). The CDR3 covers 15 residues. V trimming: 4 bases; J trimming: 0 bases; junction bases outside the gene matches: 1. The rearrangement joins TRBV27 to TRBJ1-1; 11 nucleotides line up with TRBD1. Sequenced input: peripheral blood. The TCR comes from a human donor in a cohort sampled during active COVID-19. CDR3 coding DNA: TGTGCCAGCAGTTGGGACAGGGGGATGAACACTGAAGCTTTCTTT. This gives the protein CASSWDRGMNTEAFF.